These 29 T cell receptor beta chains were all obtained from the same sample, sequenced in a study of metastatic and nonmetastatic thyroid tumors. MiXCR was used by TCRdb to re-call the PCR reads. The sample shows 7,500 to 9,500 clones, about 25% of them seen only once. No treatment of any kind had been given to any patient before thyroid surgery. The sample comprised adjacent normal tissue. These receptors came from a female donor with papillary thyroid cancer or a benign thyroid nodule (not recorded which). Some clones in this sample may be carry-over from other donors' samples.

This clone came up a few times. J is TRBJ2-2 and V is TRBV10-3, with D tentatively TRBD2 (6 bases). V was clipped by 4 bases and J by 0 bases, with 9 bases between them. CDR3 size: 15 residues. CDR1 is ENHRY, CDR2 SYGVKD, per germline. CDR3 coding DNA: TGTGCCATCAGTGTGGGCGGGGCGAACACCGGGGAGCTGTTTTTT. Translated, it gives CAISVGGANTGELFF.

About this clone: This may come from a read error, since a much larger clone is one base off. This chain uses TRBV12-3 or TRBV12-4 with TRBJ2-2; tentatively, D is TRBD1 (6 bases). V shed 7 bases and J shed 5 bases, with 11 bases lying between them. The CDR3 has 13 amino acids. The CDR3 loop reads CASIGTRTGELFF. In DNA, the CDR3 is TGTGCCAGCATTGGGACACGAACCGGGGAGCTGTTTTTT.

By proportion, this clone is medium-sized. The rearrangement links TRBV6-2 or TRBV6-3 to TRBJ1-2; no clear D. From germline, CDR1 is MNHEY and CDR2 SVGEGT. Trimming took 3 bases from V and 0 from J, leaving 11 bases between them. The CDR3 totals 15 residues. Here the CDR3 reads CASSYSGRSNYGYTF. DNA of the CDR3: TGTGCCAGCAGTTATTCTGGCAGATCTAACTATGGCTACACCTTC.

The rearrangement uses TRBV11-2 and TRBJ2-7, with 9 nucleotides matching TRBD1. CDR1 is SGHAT, CDR2 FQNNGV, per germline. V was pared by 5 bases and J by 2 bases, with 4 bases of the junction left unmatched. The CDR3 sequence is 14 residues long. The CDR3 sequence: CASSPRQGAYEQYF. The CDR3 coding sequence is TGTGCCAGCAGCCCGCGACAGGGGGCCTACGAGCAGTACTTC.

The chain employs TRBV6-2 or TRBV6-3 and TRBJ1-1; D is undetermined. V lost 0 bases to trimming and J lost 9 bases, with 11 bases between them. This CDR3 comprises 13 residues. CDR1 and CDR2 (germline): MNHEY, SVGEGT. CDR3 in amino acids: CASSYSNLNQAFF. CDR3 DNA sequence: TGTGCCAGCAGTTACTCAAATCTCAACCAAGCTTTCTTT.

The V call is TRBV9, the J call TRBJ2-7; no reliable D call. The CDR3 is made up of 13 amino acids. The V gene's germline CDR1 is SGDLS and CDR2 YYNGEE. Trimming stripped 3 bases from V and 3 bases from J, with 10 bases between. CDR3 loop: CASSATLGYEQYF. The CDR3 DNA is TGTGCCAGCAGCGCCACGTTGGGCTACGAGCAGTACTTC.

This clone is judged medium-sized. The chain couples TRBV6-1 to TRBJ2-1; tentative D call: TRBD2 (5 bases). V dropped 6 bases and J dropped 1 base, with 10 bases sitting between them. This CDR3 is built from 14 residues. The V gene's germline CDR1 is MNHNS and CDR2 SASEGT. The CDR3 loop reads CASRSGDSYNEQFF. As DNA, the CDR3 is TGTGCCAGCAGGAGCGGTGATTCCTACAATGAGCAGTTCTTC.

V and J are TRBV4-3 and TRBJ2-7; D perhaps matches TRBD2 (6 bases). Trimming cost V 4 bases and J 3 bases, with 16 bases left between them. This CDR3 comprises 15 residues. CDR1 is LGHNA and CDR2 is YSLEER in the germline V gene. Written as DNA, the CDR3 is TGCGCCAGCAGCCCGGGGACTGCCCGATACTACGAGCAGTACTTC. Its translation: CASSPGTARYYEQYF.

This clone was counted a few times. This rearrangement joins TRBV6-6 to TRBJ2-2; 7 bases are shared with TRBD1. The CDR3 length is 13 residues. Germline CDR1 reads MNHNY; CDR2 reads SVGAGI (reference sequence). V gave up 8 bases and J gave up 6 bases; unmatched junction bases: 6. The CDR3 loop reads CASVRQGAGELFF. The CDR3 DNA reads TGTGCCAGCGTTAGACAGGGCGCCGGGGAGCTGTTTTTT.

This clone was detected many times. The chain joins TRBV5-1 to TRBJ2-5; 7 bases align to TRBD2. Germline-derived CDR1 and CDR2 are SGHRS and YFSETQ. V lost 4 bases to trimming and J lost 5 bases; unmatched junction nucleotides: 8. The CDR3 loop spans 14 amino acids. CDR3 region: CASSLTSMGETQYF. In nucleotides, the CDR3 is TGCGCCAGCAGCCTGACTAGCATGGGGGAGACCCAGTACTTC.

In this sample, this clone turned up many times. This may arise from a read error, as a much more abundant clone is one base away. The same CDR3 arises from other DNA sequences in this sample as well. V gene TRBV20-1 combines with J gene TRBJ2-7; 7 nucleotides agree with TRBD1. V lost 4 bases and J lost 4; bases outside the gene matches: 4. The CDR3 spans 12 residues. From germline, CDR1 is DFQATT and CDR2 SNEGSKA (reference sequence). In nucleotides, the CDR3 is TGCAGTGCTAAACTACAGGGGTACGAGCAGTACTTC. Its protein product is CSAKLQGYEQYF.

By sample share, this clone is medium-sized. The chain joins TRBV5-6 to TRBJ1-2, with D unclear. The germline V and J ends were trimmed by 4 bases and 7 bases, with 17 bases remaining between them. CDR1 is SGHDT and CDR2 is YYEEEE in the germline V gene. This CDR3 region has 14 residues. CDR3 coding DNA: TGTGCCAGCAGCGGCGAACGTCGGGCCTTTGGCTACACCTTC. Amino acids: CASSGERRAFGYTF.

A few counts support this clone. The rearrangement joins TRBV6-2 or TRBV6-3 to TRBJ2-2; a weak D match, TRBD1 (5 bases). Germline CDR1 and CDR2: MNHEY and SVGEGT. This CDR3 comprises 15 residues. Trimming removed 2 bases at V and 2 bases at J, with 9 bases between. The CDR3 coding sequence is TGTGCCAGCAGTTACCTCCAGGGCAACACCGGGGAGCTGTTTTTT. Encoded protein: CASSYLQGNTGELFF.

This clone has ten or more counts. The chain links TRBV5-1 to TRBJ2-6, with TRBD1 matching 7 bases. The V gene's germline CDR1 is SGHRS and CDR2 YFSETQ. The CDR3 length is 21 residues. Trimming took 5 bases from V and 5 from J; bases not matched to a gene: 25. The CDR3 spells CASSLSRQGSINPLWANVLTF. The CDR3, as DNA: TGCGCCAGCAGTTTATCCAGACAGGGTAGTATAAATCCGCTCTGGGCCAACGTCCTGACTTTC. The entire variable domain, with the rest obtained from reference TRBV5-1 and TRBJ2-6, is as follows: KAGVTQTPRYLIKTRGQQVTLSCSPISGHRSVSWYQQTPGQGLQFLFEYFSETQRNKGNFPGRFSGRQFSNSRSEMNVSTLELGDSALYLCASSLSRQGSINPLWANVLTFGAGSRLTVL.

This clone is classed as medium-sized (0.01 to 0.1%). The J gene is TRBJ1-1, the V gene TRBV5-1; TRBD1 aligns across 8 bases. Germline V CDR1 and CDR2: SGHRS, YFSETQ. V dropped 0 bases and J dropped 0; count of bases not matched to a gene: 7. The CDR3 length is 17 residues. The CDR3 sequence: CASSLEGTGGMNTEAFF. The CDR3, as DNA: TGCGCCAGCAGCTTGGAGGGGACAGGTGGCATGAACACTGAAGCTTTCTTT.

This clone was counted between two and nine times. The chain combines TRBV30 with TRBJ1-2; maybe TRBD1 (5 bases). Trimming removed 3 bases at V and 4 bases at J, with 15 bases between. CDR3 length: 14 residues. CDR1 is GTSNPN, CDR2 SVGIG, per germline (reference sequence). The CDR3 DNA reads as TGTGCCTGGAGCATTAATACAGGAGTCTATGGCTACACCTTC. Translated: CAWSINTGVYGYTF.

The sample holds a few counts of this clone. The chain is built from TRBV15 and TRBJ2-2; D may be TRBD1 (6 bases). The V end lost 6 bases, the J end lost 3 bases, and 11 bases lay between the germline ends. This CDR3 is built from 14 residues. Germline V gene data show CDR1 as LNHNV and CDR2 as YYDKDF (reference sequence). The CDR3 nucleotides are TGTGCCACCAGGGGGACACGCCACACCGGGGAGCTGTTTTTT. Translating gives CATRGTRHTGELFF.

This clone was counted only a few times. The V and J genes are TRBV11-2 and TRBJ1-2, with TRBD1 matching over 11 bases. Germline loops: CDR1 SGHAT, CDR2 FQNNGV. After removal of 3 bases from V and 8 bases from J, the junction contained 5 bases not matched to a gene. The CDR3 spans 14 residues. CDR3 loop: CASSLDRGRGGYTF. CDR3 DNA sequence: TGTGCCAGCAGCTTGGACAGGGGGCGCGGGGGCTACACCTTC.

The J gene is TRBJ1-5, the V gene TRBV7-2; D ambiguous. The CDR3 spans 14 residues. The germline CDR1 and CDR2 sequences are SGHTA and FQGNSA. V lost 2 bases, J lost 6 bases, and 11 bases lay in between. The CDR3 coding sequence is TGTGCCAGCAGCTTATTCGTTCGCGGTCAGCCCCAGCATTTT. It yields the protein CASSLFVRGQPQHF.

The V call is TRBV6-1, the J call TRBJ2-1; no firm D call. In germline, CDR1 is MNHNS, CDR2 SASEGT. The V end was cut by 1 base, the J end by 0 bases, with 7 bases between. This CDR3 spans 15 amino acids. The CDR3, as DNA: TGTGCCAGCAGTGAAGAGTGGGACTCCTACAATGAGCAGTTCTTC. This gives the protein CASSEEWDSYNEQFF.

Notes on this clone: Distinct nucleotide sequences in the sample also encode this CDR3. The rearrangement uses TRBV3-1 and TRBJ1-6; TRBD1 agrees at 10 bases. Germline V lookup: CDR1 LGHDT, CDR2 YNNKEL (reference sequence). The CDR3 contains 14 residues. V trimming: 3 bases; J trimming: 8 bases; junction bases outside the gene matches: 1. The CDR3 DNA follows: TGTGCCAGCAGCCAGGGGACAGGGGATTCACCCCTCCACTTT. This sequence encodes CASSQGTGDSPLHF.

This clone was counted many times. This chain connects TRBV7-2 to TRBJ2-3, with D possibly being TRBD2 (7 bases). V lost 8 bases and J lost 6, with 18 bases in between. The germline V gene has CDR1 SGHTA and CDR2 FQGNSA. The CDR3 is made up of 14 amino acids. The DNA for the CDR3 is TGTGCCAGCGGCGAGTTGGGGGGGGGCGATACGCAGTATTTT. This encodes CASGELGGGDTQYF.

Relative to its sample, this clone is large. The chain uses TRBV4-1 and TRBJ1-3, with D hard to call. This CDR3 region has 14 residues. Germline V gene sequence: CDR1 MGHRA, CDR2 YSYEKL. V was trimmed by 0 bases and J by 2 bases, leaving 5 bases between them. Here the CDR3 DNA reads TGCGCCAGCAGCCAAGACTACCCTGGAAACACCATATATTTT. Translation gives CASSQDYPGNTIYF.

In this sample, this clone is medium-sized (0.01 to 0.1%). The genes are TRBV6-1 and TRBJ2-4; a possible D gene is TRBD1 (5 bases). Germline V CDR1 and CDR2: MNHNS, SASEGT. Trimming took 1 base from V and 1 from J, leaving 11 bases between them. This CDR3 is 16 amino acids long. The CDR3 DNA is TGTGCCAGCAGTGAAGAGAAGGCAGGGGCCAAAAACATTCAGTACTTC. Encoded protein: CASSEEKAGAKNIQYF.

This clone is labeled as medium-sized (0.01 to 0.1%). Other DNA sequences in the same sample also yield this CDR3. V usage is TRBV6-1 and J usage is TRBJ2-1; the D gene is possibly TRBD2 (6 bases). This CDR3 region has 14 residues. The germline CDR1 and CDR2 sequences are MNHNS and SASEGT. V was shortened by 6 bases and J by 0 bases, with 9 bases between the two germline ends. The chain's CDR3 is CASSRGSSYNEQFF. As DNA, the CDR3 is TGTGCCAGCAGCCGGGGGAGCTCCTACAATGAGCAGTTCTTC.

This chain connects TRBV24-1 to TRBJ2-2; 8 bases line up with TRBD2. This CDR3 region has 17 residues. The V gene's germline CDR1 is KGHDR and CDR2 SFDVKD. J gave up 6 bases and V 1 base, and 9 bases lay outside the gene matches. CDR3 coding DNA: TGTGCCACCAGTGATTTTAGCCTAGCGGGCGTAGCCGGGGAGCTGTTTTTT. The encoded protein is CATSDFSLAGVAGELFF.

The chain is built from TRBV12-3 or TRBV12-4 and TRBJ2-2; the match to TRBD2 covers 10 bases. The CDR3 has 15 amino acids. The ends lost 5 bases at V and 9 bases at J; junction bases unmatched: 9. DNA for the CDR3: TGTGCCAGCAGTGGCCCAGCGGGAGGGCCAAGGGAGCTGTTTTTT. Protein: CASSGPAGGPRELFF.

This chain uses TRBV7-2 with TRBJ1-1, with D unresolved. Germline loops: CDR1 SGHTA, CDR2 FQGNSA. The CDR3 totals 10 residues. Trimming shortened V by 8 bases and J by 3 bases, and 4 bases separated the two germline ends. CDR3 loop: CASVDTEAFF. The CDR3 region has the DNA TGTGCCAGCGTAGACACTGAAGCTTTCTTT.

The chain carries TRBV5-1 and TRBJ2-1, with 9 bases aligning to TRBD2. The CDR3 is made up of 16 amino acids. The germline V gene encodes CDR1 SGHRS and CDR2 YFSETQ. V was pared by 4 bases and J by 3 bases, with 8 bases of the junction left unmatched. The CDR3 loop reads CASSPSRLADYNEQFF. For the CDR3, the DNA is TGCGCCAGCAGCCCGTCCCGACTAGCGGACTACAATGAGCAGTTCTTC.